This T cell receptor (beta chain) originates from a study of blood T cells in healthy people across ages. CDR1 is MNHEY, CDR2 SVGEGT, per germline. The V end lost 2 bases, the J end lost 1 base, and 11 bases lay between the germline ends. The CDR3 sequence is 15 residues long. The use of a sample-barcoded 5' primer and a J-beta primer mix characterized a second PCR of about 7 to 12 cycles. Every single cDNA molecule received a tag from a template-switch adaptor with 12 random nucleotides. Every sample gave at least 2.5 million paired-end reads containing CDR3. Via MiXCR, TCRdb re-called the 5' RACE reads, giving one row per CDR3 protein. The sample holds about 800,000 distinct CDR3 sequences, approximately 25% seen once. These same data were also listed under a study on T cells of mothers and their children. From that report: There were over 10 million TCR beta CDR3 reads from each mother and about 3.1 million from each child. Researchers report slightly higher, though non-significant, overlap in related mother-child pairs than in unrelated pairs.

This receptor was identified in a boy aged 10-17 years in good health. The chain recombines TRBV6-2 or TRBV6-3 with TRBJ1-1; D gene unclear. The source material was blood. CDR3 DNA sequence: TGTGCCAGCAGTTACCGACAAACGCGGAACACTGAAGCTTTCTTT. Residues: CASSYRQTRNTEAFF.